These 9 T cell receptor beta chains came from one sample sequenced in a study of OX40 agonist ivuxolimab in advanced cancers. Data came from immunoSEQ multiplex PCR; TCRdb stores just in-frame clones and leaves some out. This table holds under 100,000 clones, just under 95% found once. The sequences come from CD4+ or CD8+ T cells sorted from blood, collected in a trial of the OX40 agonist ivuxolimab. The receptors derive from an adult with an advanced solid tumor such as melanoma, head and neck, liver or kidney cancer.

The chain has TRBV2 and TRBJ1-6; D is uncertain. Deletions cut 8 bases from V and 6 bases from J, with 11 bases between. The CDR3 consists of 13 residues. Germline V gene lookup returns CDR1 SNHLY and CDR2 FYNNEI. The CDR3 coding sequence is TGTGCCAGCCAACCCGGGCTTAATTCACCCCTCCACTTT. Its protein product is CASQPGLNSPLHF.

The chain couples TRBV5-4 to TRBJ2-6; D is perhaps TRBD1 (6 bases). V gave up 4 bases and J gave up 0 bases, with 17 bases separating them. The CDR3 spans 18 residues. The germline V gene has CDR1 SGHNT and CDR2 YYREEE (reference sequence). In DNA form, the CDR3 reads TGTGCCAGCAGCAGGCCTCGGGGACAAAGCTCTGGGGCCAACGTCCTGACTTTC. Amino acids: CASSRPRGQSSGANVLTF. Full variable domain (outside the CDR3, taken from reference TRBV5-4 and TRBJ2-6): ETGVTQSPTHLIKTRGQQVTLRCSSQSGHNTVSWYQQALGQGPQFIFQYYREEENGRGNFPPRFSGLQFPNYSSELNVNALELDDSALYLCASSRPRGQSSGANVLTFGAGSRLTVL.

Only one count was recorded for this clone. The gene calls are TRBV4-1 and TRBJ2-3, with D possibly TRBD1 on 6 matching bases. CDR1 is MGHRA, CDR2 YSYEKL, per germline. V lost 4 bases and J lost 6, with 14 bases in between. The CDR3 runs 14 residues. The CDR3 nucleotides read TGCGCCAGCAGCCTCCGCCAACAGGGCGATACGCAGTATTTT. Its protein product is CASSLRQQGDTQYF.

Turning to this clone: The sample contains more than one DNA sequence encoding this CDR3. This chain uses TRBV5-1 with TRBJ2-1; 16 bases align to TRBD2. This CDR3 contains 17 residues. With 3 bases clipped from V and 7 bases from J, the junction kept 7 bases outside the gene matches. CDR1 and CDR2 from the germline V gene are SGHRS and YFSETQ. CDR3 DNA sequence: TGCGCCAGCAGCTATCCGGGACTAGCGGGGGGGCGTAATGAGCAGTTCTTC. Translating it yields CASSYPGLAGGRNEQFF.

The chain employs TRBV2 and TRBJ2-5; D ambiguous. V was cut by 5 bases and J by 4 bases, with 8 bases left in between. The length of the CDR3 is 12 residues. Germline CDR1 and CDR2: SNHLY and FYNNEI. The CDR3 nucleotides read TGTGCCAGCAGTAGCAGCCGAGAGACCCAGTACTTC. This encodes CASSSSRETQYF. Together with reference TRBV2 and TRBJ2-5, the CDR3 gives the full variable domain: EPEVTQTPSHQVTQMGQEVILRCVPISNHLYFYWYRQILGQKVEFLVSFYNNEISEKSEIFDDQFSVERPDGSNFTLKIRSTKLEDSAMYFCASSSSRETQYFGPGTRLLVL.

V usage is TRBV19 and J usage is TRBJ2-7; 10 nucleotides align to TRBD1. CDR1 LNHDA and CDR2 SQIVND come from the germline V gene (reference sequence). The CDR3 is 14 amino acids. V was pared by 8 bases and J by 2 bases, with 6 bases of the junction left unmatched. CDR3 in DNA: TGTGCCAGTGGCCGGACAGGGGGGACCTACGAGCAGTACTTC. This sequence encodes CASGRTGGTYEQYF.

The rearrangement uses TRBV6-4 and TRBJ1-2, with 7 positions matching TRBD1. CDR3 size: 16 residues. Germline CDR1 is MRHNA and CDR2 is SNTAGT. V gave up 4 bases and J gave up 1 base; unmatched junction bases: 9. For the CDR3, the DNA is TGTGCCAGCAGTGTCTCCGACAGGGTGGGTAACTATGGCTACACCTTC. Amino acid sequence: CASSVSDRVGNYGYTF.

The chain combines TRBV19 with TRBJ1-2; possibly TRBD1 for D (5 bases). CDR3 length: 14 residues. Trimming stripped 4 bases from V and 6 bases from J, with 15 bases between. Germline V gene data show CDR1 as LNHDA and CDR2 as SQIVND (reference sequence). The CDR3 bases are TGTGCCAGTAGTAGCGGACAAGGCCGGGATGGCTACACCTTC. Amino acid sequence: CASSSGQGRDGYTF. Based on the CDR3 plus reference TRBV19 and TRBJ1-2, the full variable domain is DGGITQSPKYLFRKEGQNVTLSCEQNLNHDAMYWYRQDPGQGLRLIYYSQIVNDFQKGDIAEGYSVSREKKESFPLTVTSAQKNPTAFYLCASSSGQGRDGYTFGSGTRLTVV.

This clone has only one observation. The genes are TRBV11-3 and TRBJ2-1; no clear D gene. The V gene's germline CDR1 is SGHNT and CDR2 YENEEA. The CDR3 runs 13 residues. V was shortened by 4 bases and J by 7 bases, with 11 bases between the two germline ends. In nucleotides, the CDR3 is TGTGCCAGCAGCTCCTTTTTGTTAAATGAGCAGTTCTTC. It specifies CASSSFLLNEQFF.